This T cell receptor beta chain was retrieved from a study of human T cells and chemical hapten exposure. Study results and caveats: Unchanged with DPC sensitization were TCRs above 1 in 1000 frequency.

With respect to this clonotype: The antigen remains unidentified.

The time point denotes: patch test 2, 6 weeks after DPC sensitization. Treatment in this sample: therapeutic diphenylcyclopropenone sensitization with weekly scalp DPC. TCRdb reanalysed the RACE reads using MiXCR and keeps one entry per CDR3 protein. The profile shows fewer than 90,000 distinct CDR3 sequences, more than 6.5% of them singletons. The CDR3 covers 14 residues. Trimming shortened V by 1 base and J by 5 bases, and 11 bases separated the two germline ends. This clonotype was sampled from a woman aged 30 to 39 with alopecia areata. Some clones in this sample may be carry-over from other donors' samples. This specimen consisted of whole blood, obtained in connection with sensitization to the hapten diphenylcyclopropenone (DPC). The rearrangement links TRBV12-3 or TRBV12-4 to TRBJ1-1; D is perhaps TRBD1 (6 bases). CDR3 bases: TGTGCCAGCAGTTTAGGTGAGGGGGGTACTGAAGCTTTCTTT. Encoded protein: CASSLGEGGTEAFF.